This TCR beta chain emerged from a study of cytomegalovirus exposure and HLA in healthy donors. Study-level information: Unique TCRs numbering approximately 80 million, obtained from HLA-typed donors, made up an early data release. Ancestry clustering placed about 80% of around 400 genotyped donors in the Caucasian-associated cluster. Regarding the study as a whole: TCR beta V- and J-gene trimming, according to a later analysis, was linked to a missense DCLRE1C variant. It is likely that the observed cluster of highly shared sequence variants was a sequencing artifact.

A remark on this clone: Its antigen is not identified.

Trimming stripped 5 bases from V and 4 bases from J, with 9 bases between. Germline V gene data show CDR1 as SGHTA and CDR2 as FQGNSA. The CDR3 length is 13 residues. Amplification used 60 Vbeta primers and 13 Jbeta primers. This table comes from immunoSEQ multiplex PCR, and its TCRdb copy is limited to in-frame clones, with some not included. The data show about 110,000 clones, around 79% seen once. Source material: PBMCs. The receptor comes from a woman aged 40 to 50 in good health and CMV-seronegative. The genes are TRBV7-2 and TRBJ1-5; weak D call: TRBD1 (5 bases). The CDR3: CASSLDRNQPQHF. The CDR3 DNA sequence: TGTGCCAGCAGCCTAGACAGAAATCAGCCCCAGCATTTT.